Sequencing of this TCR beta chain was carried out in a study of cytomegalovirus exposure and HLA in healthy donors. Points from the study as a whole: Prior analysis indicated that the majority of TCR beta V segments exhibited productivity approximately 87% or approximately 30% of the time.

PCR employed 60 Vbeta and 13 Jbeta primers. The method was immunoSEQ multiplex PCR; TCRdb's version includes in-frame clones alone and lacks a portion of them. The repertoire has around 110,000 clones, roughly 73% of them found once; the top ten carry approximately 0.9%. Among the donors, all were healthy bone marrow donors. This clone was counted once. As yet, its antigen is unknown. CDR1 is SGHDT and CDR2 is YYEEEE in the germline V gene. The CDR3 runs to 12 residues. Between the trimmed V and J ends, which lost 1 base and 13 bases, there was a span of 14 bases. The sequence came from a woman aged 25-40 years in good health and CMV-seronegative. The gene calls are TRBV5-6 and TRBJ1-2; no clear D gene. Sequenced: PBMCs. The CDR3 sequence: CASSLRVTRPTF. The CDR3 nucleotides read TGTGCCAGCAGCTTGCGAGTTACCCGCCCCACCTTC.